The source of this T cell receptor (beta chain) is a study of blood T cell repertoires in COVID-19. As for the study in general: The origin of the acute and convalescent COVID-19 samples was the United States, Italy and Spain. Sources were T cells, B-cell-depleted T cells, or PBMCs; the material itself was cDNA or gDNA.

Unmatched junction bases numbered 5, after V lost 2 bases and J lost 2 bases. The germline gives CDR1 SGHRS, CDR2 YFSETQ. The CDR3 totals 15 residues. Per the authors' pipeline: Reference gene primer amplification yielded estimated nucleated cell counts. This table comes from immunoSEQ multiplex PCR, and its TCRdb copy is limited to in-frame clones, with some not included. V and J calls and clone size are copied from that table; D and trimming were computed from the DNA. The table includes some 60,000 clones, around 82% detected once. This clonotype was sampled from a man aged 55 to 70 with acute or convalescent COVID-19. Sample: peripheral blood. This chain uses TRBV5-1 with TRBJ1-2, with TRBD1 identical over 8 bases. The CDR3 protein is CASSLMTGANYGYTF. The CDR3 bases are TGCGCCAGCAGCTTAATGACAGGGGCCAACTATGGCTACACCTTC.